The following is a T cell receptor (beta chain) sequence with its context. The data derive from a study of shared T cell receptors in the human thymus. This CDR3 is built from 20 residues. Trimming removed 3 bases from V and 0 bases from J, with 24 bases in between. CDR1 and CDR2 from the germline V gene are MDHEN and SYDVKM. Repertoires were generated with immunoSEQ multiplex PCR, while TCRdb's copy carries only in-frame clones and drops some. The table includes 550,000 to 800,000 clones, over 75% detected once. This sample was also put to use in a study of human thymus T cells.

The receptor was isolated from a girl under three years old with a congenital heart defect. The rearrangement links TRBV28 to TRBJ2-1; possible D gene TRBD2, 5 bases. Sequencing was performed on thymocytes. The CDR3: CASSFYGVFGRLTSYNEQFF. The CDR3 DNA follows: TGTGCCAGCAGTTTTTACGGGGTTTTCGGGCGGCTTACCTCCTACAATGAGCAGTTCTTC.